This T cell receptor (beta chain) is drawn from a study of blood T cell repertoires in COVID-19 (dated by TCRdb to about 2020). Regarding the research as a whole: Samples covering the acute and convalescent phases of COVID-19 were provided by collaborators in the United States, Italy and Spain. The material from the prospective study consisted of cDNA or gDNA derived from T cells, B-cell-depleted T cells, or PBMCs. The dataset comprised deeply sampled blood TCRbeta repertoires from subjects exposed to, actively infected with, or recovered from COVID-19. The repertoires were released in a freely available public database meant as a resource for research on the immune response to SARS-CoV-2. Samples came from the ongoing ImmuneRACE study (first 160 participants) plus 1,254 subjects from 6 global collaborators. The sample metadata nearly always contained a de-identified subject ID, COVID-19 status, age in years and sex. Where available, HLA class I and class II types were taken from metadata supplied by the sample provider and were not determined by assay-based typing. What the study reported, not specific to this receptor: Clinical and demographic metadata were provided uncurated, with the amount varying by source and participant.

Comments on this clone: Its antigen specificity is not known. Per-base qualities were not stored, and no clone one base away is much larger.

Trimming takes 5 bases from V and 4 bases from J, and the germline ends sit 15 bases apart. The germline V gene encodes CDR1 LNHDA and CDR2 SQIVND (reference sequence). The CDR3 covers 15 residues, taking in both the cysteine and the phenylalanine. Only the CDR3 portion is preserved as DNA: 45 bases, with reading frame beginning at the first base. TCRbeta CDR3 regions were amplified from genomic DNA by means of the immunoSEQ Assay, a bias-controlled multiplex PCR. From the authors' description of their analysis: Nucleated cell counts per sample were estimated from amplification of reference gene primers within the assay. To quantify the absolute abundance of each unique TCRbeta CDR3 rearrangement, sequence reads were collapsed and filtered. Productive Simpson clonality was computed per sample as the square root of Simpson's diversity index over productive rearrangements. TCRdb's version of the immuneACCESS table is confined to in-frame rearrangements and falls short of the full clone set. An unresolved V gene accounts for under half of the shortfall where checked; the remainder is of unknown origin. V, J and clone size are those of that table, while D and trimming were read from the DNA. The sample profile shows approximately 90,000 clones; roughly 80% of them were found once. The top ten clones comprise nearly 4.5% of the sample.

Whole blood was collected in K2EDTA tubes by collaborating institutions according to the institutions' own protocols. For TCRbeta analysis, collaborator samples were shipped as frozen whole blood, as isolated PBMCs, or as DNA extracted from either sample type. The sequenced sample consisted of peripheral blood. This clonotype originated in a man aged 55 to 69 with acute or convalescent COVID-19. The chain employs TRBV19 and TRBJ1-5; the D region possibly corresponds to TRBD1 (5 bases align). The nucleotide sequence is TGTGCCAGTAGTGGTGGCAGGGCTGGTAATCAGCCCCAGCATTTT. This codes for CASSGGRAGNQPQHF.